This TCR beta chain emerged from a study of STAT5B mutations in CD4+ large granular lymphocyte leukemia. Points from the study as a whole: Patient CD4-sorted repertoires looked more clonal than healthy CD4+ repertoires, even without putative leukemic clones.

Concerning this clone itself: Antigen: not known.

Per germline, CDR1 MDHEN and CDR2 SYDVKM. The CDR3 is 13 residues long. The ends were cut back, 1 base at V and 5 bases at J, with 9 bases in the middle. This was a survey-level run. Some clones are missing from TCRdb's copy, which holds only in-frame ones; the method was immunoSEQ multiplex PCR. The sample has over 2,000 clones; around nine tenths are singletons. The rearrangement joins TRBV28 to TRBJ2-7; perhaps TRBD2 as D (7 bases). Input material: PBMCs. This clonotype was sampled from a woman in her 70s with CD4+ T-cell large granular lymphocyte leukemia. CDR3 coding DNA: TGTGCCAGCAGTTTATCGGGGGGCAACGAGCAGTACTTC. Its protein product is CASSLSGGNEQYF.